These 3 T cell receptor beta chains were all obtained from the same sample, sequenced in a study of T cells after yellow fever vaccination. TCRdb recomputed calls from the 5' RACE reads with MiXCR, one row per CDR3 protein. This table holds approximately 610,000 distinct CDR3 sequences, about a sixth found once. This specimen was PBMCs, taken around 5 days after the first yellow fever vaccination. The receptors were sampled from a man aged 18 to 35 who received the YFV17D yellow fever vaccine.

This CDR3 is CASSQKGTTYNEQFF. The CDR3 DNA reads TGTGCCAGCAGCCAAAAGGGGACCACCTACAATGAGCAGTTCTTC. The chain has TRBV6-1 and TRBJ2-1; possibly TRBD1 or TRBD2 for D (5 bases each). CDR1 MNHNS and CDR2 SASEGT come from the germline V gene. The CDR3 runs to 15 residues. V lost 6 bases to trimming and J lost 2 bases, with 14 bases between them.

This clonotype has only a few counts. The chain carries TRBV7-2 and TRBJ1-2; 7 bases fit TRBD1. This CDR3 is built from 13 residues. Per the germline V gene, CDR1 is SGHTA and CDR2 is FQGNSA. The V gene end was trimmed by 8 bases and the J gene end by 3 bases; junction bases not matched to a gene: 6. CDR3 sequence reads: CASGDSNHYGYTF. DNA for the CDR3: TGTGCCAGCGGGGACAGTAATCACTATGGCTACACCTTC.

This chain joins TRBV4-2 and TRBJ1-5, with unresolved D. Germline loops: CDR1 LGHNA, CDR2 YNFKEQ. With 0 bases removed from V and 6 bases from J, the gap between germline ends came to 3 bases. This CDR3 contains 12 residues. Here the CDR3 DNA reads TGTGCCAGCAGCCAAGATGGTCAGCCCCAGCATTTT. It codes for CASSQDGQPQHF.